The 10 T cell receptor beta chains below all came from one sample that was sequenced in a study of graft-versus-host responses after intestinal transplantation. Data came from immunoSEQ multiplex PCR; TCRdb stores just in-frame clones and leaves some out. The sample carries 140,000 or so clones, around 90% recorded once. These TCRs' antigens remain unknown. The sample in question was unstimulated CD4+ T cells sorted from spleen or lymph node cells, obtained before intestinal transplant. All receptors derive from a human donor who received an intestinal transplant.

This rearrangement joins TRBV7-2 to TRBJ2-1; D might be TRBD1 (6 bases). There are 15 residues in the CDR3. V lost 3 bases to trimming and J lost 7 bases, with 16 bases between them. The germline CDR1 and CDR2 sequences are SGHTA and FQGNSA. The CDR3 is CASSFERQVGNEQFF. The CDR3 DNA reads TGTGCCAGCAGCTTCGAGCGACAGGTAGGGAATGAGCAGTTCTTC.

The V and J genes are TRBV6-1 and TRBJ2-2; 12 bases map to TRBD1. CDR3 size: 15 residues. Trimming cost V 7 bases and J 6 bases; bases outside gene matches: 6. The germline gives CDR1 MNHNS, CDR2 SASEGT. CDR3 nucleotide sequence: TGTGCCAGCACTACCGGGACAGGGGGCCCCGGGGAGCTGTTTTTT. Translated: CASTTGTGGPGELFF.

This clone was picked up one time. This chain uses TRBV5-4 with TRBJ2-5; no definite D call. Between the trimmed V and J ends, which lost 0 bases and 5 bases, there was a span of 14 bases. The CDR3 length is 15 residues. The germline CDR1 and CDR2 sequences are SGHNT and YYREEE (reference sequence). The CDR3 DNA reads as TGTGCCAGCAGCTTGGGGGCCACGGGTATGGAGACCCAGTACTTC. Its protein is CASSLGATGMETQYF.

This chain connects TRBV9 to TRBJ2-2, with 7 bases lining up with TRBD2. Unmatched junction bases numbered 9, after V lost 2 bases and J lost 8 bases. There are 15 residues in the CDR3. Germline lookup yields CDR1 SGDLS and CDR2 YYNGEE. The CDR3 nucleotides are TGTGCCAGCAGCGTCGCCCTAGGACTAGGGGGGGAGCTGTTTTTT. It encodes CASSVALGLGGELFF.

The rearrangement joins TRBV6-1 to TRBJ2-1; 12 nucleotides align to TRBD2. Trimming at V came to 6 bases and at J to 0 bases, leaving 0 bases not matched to a gene. This CDR3 spans 15 amino acids. The germline V gene has CDR1 MNHNS and CDR2 SASEGT. CDR3: CASRTSGSSYNEQFF. Written as DNA, the CDR3 is TGTGCCAGCAGGACTAGCGGGAGCTCCTACAATGAGCAGTTCTTC.

The V and J genes are TRBV7-3 and TRBJ2-3, with D perhaps TRBD2 (6 bases). Trimming shortened V by 4 bases and J by 3 bases, and 11 bases separated the two germline ends. Germline V gives CDR1 SGHTA, CDR2 FQGTGA. This CDR3 is 14 amino acids long. The CDR3 nucleotides read TGTGCCAGCAGCTCGGGGGAGCAAACAGATACGCAGTATTTT. Translation gives CASSSGEQTDTQYF.

The gene calls are TRBV5-1 and TRBJ2-3, with D unclear. Between the trimmed V and J ends, which lost 3 bases and 2 bases, there was a span of 10 bases. Germline V gene data show CDR1 as SGHRS and CDR2 as YFSETQ. CDR3 size: 14 residues. The CDR3 DNA reads as TGCGCCAGCAGCTCCGTCCGCATCACAGATACGCAGTATTTT. Its translation is CASSSVRITDTQYF.

The chain combines TRBV19 with TRBJ1-3; a weak D match, TRBD1 (5 bases). Trimming took off 7 bases at V and 3 bases at J, with 16 bases between the two ends. The CDR3 loop spans 15 amino acids. Germline V gene sequence: CDR1 LNHDA, CDR2 SQIVND (reference sequence). CDR3 protein: CASNHGTGVGNTIYF. The DNA of the CDR3 is TGTGCCAGTAACCATGGAACGGGGGTTGGAAACACCATATATTTT.

Turning to this clone: One junction end does not reproduce the germline sequence, and a read error may be involved. The chain carries TRBV6-5 and TRBJ2-7; 9 positions match TRBD2. Germline V CDR1 and CDR2: MNHEY, SVGAGI. The length of the CDR3 is 11 residues. For the CDR3, the DNA is TGTGCCAGCAGTGAAGGGGTAGCGGGGGATTTC. It is translated as CASSEGVAGDF.

CDR3: CASSRSGMNTEAFF. DNA for the CDR3: TGTGCCAGCTCCCGTTCCGGGATGAACACTGAAGCTTTCTTT. This sequence joins TRBV6-5 and TRBJ1-1; unclear D gene. There are 14 residues in the CDR3. Trimming took off 8 bases at V and 0 bases at J, with 13 bases between the two ends. CDR1 is MNHEY and CDR2 is SVGAGI in the germline V gene.